Each of the 20 T cell receptor beta chains below was sequenced from the same sample in a study of blood T cell repertoires in COVID-19. Only in-frame clones appear in the TCRdb table, and some are missing; sequencing was by immunoSEQ multiplex PCR. The sample lists around 120,000 clones; more than 70% were seen once. The sequencing sample was made of peripheral blood. The receptors derive from a human donor in a cohort sampled during active COVID-19.

V usage is TRBV28 and J usage is TRBJ1-5; D is uncertain. Germline-derived CDR1 and CDR2 are MDHEN and SYDVKM. V was clipped by 3 bases and J by 0 bases, with 6 bases between them. The CDR3 is 14 amino acids. The CDR3 spells CASSFGDSNQPQHF. CDR3 nucleotide sequence: TGTGCCAGCAGTTTCGGGGATAGCAATCAGCCCCAGCATTTT. Supplemented by reference TRBV28 and TRBJ1-5, the full variable domain reads DVKVTQSSRYLVKRTGEKVFLECVQDMDHENMFWYRQDPGLGLRLIYFSYDVKMKEKGDIPEGYSVSREKKERFSLILESASTNQTSMYLCASSFGDSNQPQHFGDGTRLSIL.

The gene calls are TRBV28 and TRBJ2-2, with 7 nucleotides matching TRBD1. This CDR3 is built from 12 residues. The V and J ends lost 5 bases and 8 bases, in that order; junction bases with no gene match: 2. Germline assignment: CDR1 MDHEN and CDR2 SYDVKM. In DNA form, the CDR3 reads TGTGCCAGCAGTACAGGGGTGGGGGAGCTGTTTTTT. The encoded protein is CASSTGVGELFF. The whole variable domain, remainder taken from reference TRBV28 and TRBJ2-2, is DVKVTQSSRYLVKRTGEKVFLECVQDMDHENMFWYRQDPGLGLRLIYFSYDVKMKEKGDIPEGYSVSREKKERFSLILESASTNQTSMYLCASSTGVGELFFGEGSRLTVL.

The V and J genes are TRBV11-2 and TRBJ2-7, with TRBD2 identical over 8 bases. J lost 3 bases, V lost 1 base, and 8 bases had no gene match. The CDR3 has 16 residues. Germline V gene data show CDR1 as SGHAT and CDR2 as FQNNGV. CDR3 coding DNA: TGTGCCAGCAGCTTAGTCAGCGGGGGAACCTACTACGAGCAGTACTTC. Translating gives CASSLVSGGTYYEQYF.

The V and J genes are TRBV2 and TRBJ2-5; tentative D call: TRBD2 (6 bases). CDR3 length equals 14 residues. Germline CDR1 is SNHLY and CDR2 is FYNNEI. Trimming pared 4 bases from V and 4 bases from J, leaving 13 bases between. The CDR3 sequence: CASSVGRRGETQYF. The DNA for the CDR3 is TGTGCCAGCAGTGTTGGGAGGAGGGGAGAGACCCAGTACTTC.

The V gene is TRBV9, the J gene TRBJ2-3; tentatively, D is TRBD2 (6 bases). Germline loops: CDR1 SGDLS, CDR2 YYNGEE. V was cut by 4 bases and J by 2 bases, with 14 bases left in between. The CDR3 consists of 15 residues. CDR3 sequence: CASSPRTTHTDTQYF. The DNA for the CDR3 is TGTGCCAGCAGCCCCCGGACTACTCACACAGATACGCAGTATTTT.

This clone came up once. The chain is built from TRBV19 and TRBJ2-7, with TRBD2 matching 14 bases. The CDR3 is made up of 18 amino acids. The V and J ends lost 3 bases and 0 bases, in that order; junction bases with no gene match: 7. Germline V lookup: CDR1 LNHDA, CDR2 SQIVND (reference sequence). The CDR3 DNA reads TGTGCCAGTAGTATCCGGACTAGCGGGGGGTCTTCCTCCTACGAGCAGTACTTC. This codes for CASSIRTSGGSSSYEQYF.

The chain uses TRBV5-1 and TRBJ2-1; 13 bases align to TRBD2. The V gene end was trimmed by 0 bases and the J gene end by 2 bases; junction bases not matched to a gene: 5. The CDR3 sequence is 18 residues long. CDR1 is SGHRS, CDR2 YFSETQ, per germline. CDR3 residues: CASSLATSGGAPYNEQFF. CDR3 in DNA: TGCGCCAGCAGCTTGGCCACTAGCGGGGGGGCCCCCTACAATGAGCAGTTCTTC.

The chain carries TRBV7-8 and TRBJ2-7, with no clear D. Looked up from germline, CDR1 is SGHVS and CDR2 is FQNEAQ. The CDR3 contains 13 residues. Deletions cut 2 bases from V and 3 bases from J, with 8 bases between. CDR3: CASSLSSSYEQYF. CDR3 bases: TGTGCCAGCAGCTTATCGTCCAGCTACGAGCAGTACTTC.

This chain connects TRBV5-1 to TRBJ1-2, with 8 bases fitting TRBD1. Germline CDR1 reads SGHRS; CDR2 reads YFSETQ. The CDR3 extends over 14 amino acids. After removal of 3 bases from V and 6 bases from J, the junction contained 7 bases not matched to a gene. CDR3 in DNA: TGCGCCAGCAGCTCTCGATTACAGGGGGATGGCTACACCTTC. This gives the protein CASSSRLQGDGYTF. The full variable domain, completed using reference TRBV5-1 and TRBJ1-2, is KAGVTQTPRYLIKTRGQQVTLSCSPISGHRSVSWYQQTPGQGLQFLFEYFSETQRNKGNFPGRFSGRQFSNSRSEMNVSTLELGDSALYLCASSSRLQGDGYTFGSGTRLTVV.

V gene TRBV7-2 combines with J gene TRBJ2-3, with 10 bases fitting TRBD2. The ends lost 6 bases at V and 2 bases at J; junction bases unmatched: 5. In germline, CDR1 is SGHTA, CDR2 FQGNSA. This CDR3 comprises 15 residues. The CDR3 protein is CASSSGLAVTDTQYF. DNA for the CDR3: TGTGCCAGCAGTTCCGGACTAGCGGTCACAGATACGCAGTATTTT.

The V gene is TRBV24-1, the J gene TRBJ2-7; tentative D call: TRBD2 (6 bases). The germline V gene has CDR1 KGHDR and CDR2 SFDVKD. V lost 7 bases and J 2 bases, leaving 23 bases between the germline ends. The CDR3 sequence is 17 residues long. CDR3 coding DNA: TGTGCCACCAGGGAGGAGAGTTGGAGCGGGTTCACCTACGAGCAGTACTTC. It encodes CATREESWSGFTYEQYF.

V and J are TRBV5-1 and TRBJ2-5; tentatively, D is TRBD1 (6 bases). CDR1 is SGHRS and CDR2 is YFSETQ in the germline V gene. The CDR3 contains 17 residues. The V end lost 0 bases, the J end lost 5 bases, and 20 bases lay between the germline ends. The CDR3 DNA reads TGCGCCAGCAGCTTGGGGAAGGGGGACGGTGTTATGGAGACCCAGTACTTC. Residues: CASSLGKGDGVMETQYF.

The V gene is TRBV10-3, the J gene TRBJ2-3, with D possibly TRBD2 on 6 matching bases. Germline CDR1 and CDR2: ENHRY and SYGVKD. Deletions cut 4 bases from V and 4 bases from J, with 12 bases between. The CDR3 extends over 14 amino acids. CDR3 DNA: TGTGCCATCAGTGTGGGGGGTTCATCAGATACGCAGTATTTT. Translation gives CAISVGGSSDTQYF.

This CDR3 reads CASSPYAAETQYF. CDR3 nucleotides: TGTGCCAGCTCACCATACGCGGCGGAGACCCAGTACTTC. This sequence joins TRBV18 and TRBJ2-5; D uncertain. Germline V gene data show CDR1 as KGHSH and CDR2 as LQKENI. Trimming cost V 2 bases and J 5 bases, with 9 bases left between them. This CDR3 spans 13 amino acids.

The chain carries TRBV7-8 and TRBJ2-7, with 11 bases lining up with TRBD2. The J segment lost 3 bases and the V segment lost 7 bases, leaving 5 bases of the junction unmatched. CDR3 length: 14 residues. Germline V gene lookup returns CDR1 SGHVS and CDR2 FQNEAQ. CDR3 amino acids: CASTGTSGNYEQYF. For the CDR3, the DNA is TGTGCCAGCACGGGGACTAGCGGTAACTACGAGCAGTACTTC.

The chain recombines TRBV7-2 with TRBJ2-7; D perhaps matches TRBD2 (5 bases). Germline CDR1 reads SGHTA; CDR2 reads FQGNSA. The V end lost 3 bases, the J end lost 4 bases, and 13 bases lay between the germline ends. The CDR3 sequence is 14 residues long. This CDR3 reads CASSFLASSYEQYF. The DNA for the CDR3 is TGTGCCAGCAGCTTCTTAGCGTCGTCGTACGAGCAGTACTTC.

The chain combines TRBV11-2 with TRBJ2-5, with 8 bases lining up with TRBD1. CDR3 length equals 16 residues. Germline V gives CDR1 SGHAT, CDR2 FQNNGV. J gave up 2 bases and V 4 bases, and 9 bases lay outside the gene matches. CDR3 sequence: CASSSGTGRPQETQYF. In nucleotides, the CDR3 is TGTGCCAGCAGCTCCGGGACAGGTCGTCCTCAAGAGACCCAGTACTTC.

The chain carries TRBV19 and TRBJ1-1, with a tentative D call TRBD1 (6 bases). This CDR3 region has 13 residues. V shed 7 bases and J shed 5 bases, with 14 bases lying between them. The germline V gene has CDR1 LNHDA and CDR2 SQIVND (reference sequence). CDR3 nucleotide sequence: TGTGCCAGTAACGACAGGAGGAGGACTGAAGCTTTCTTT. It encodes CASNDRRRTEAFF.

The CDR3 nucleotides are TGTGCCAGCAGTCGGACAGGGTCGATTGGTTCACCCCTCCACTTT. It is translated as CASSRTGSIGSPLHF. The V call is TRBV28, the J call TRBJ1-6, with 8 bases matching TRBD1. There are 15 residues in the CDR3. Germline V gene data show CDR1 as MDHEN and CDR2 as SYDVKM. The J segment lost 9 bases and the V segment lost 5 bases, leaving 9 bases of the junction unmatched.

This chain connects TRBV9 to TRBJ2-7; D is perhaps TRBD1 (6 bases). The CDR3 sequence is 17 residues long. Trimming took 2 bases from V and 0 from J, leaving 18 bases between them. Germline V gene sequence: CDR1 SGDLS, CDR2 YYNGEE. CDR3 nucleotides: TGTGCCAGCAGCGTTGCGGGCTCAGGGGTGAGCTCCTACGAGCAGTACTTC. It specifies CASSVAGSGVSSYEQYF. Combining the CDR3 with reference TRBV9 and TRBJ2-7 gives the whole variable domain DSGVTQTPKHLITATGQRVTLRCSPRSGDLSVYWYQQSLDQGLQFLIQYYNGEERAKGNILERFSAQQFPDLHSELNLSSLELGDSALYFCASSVAGSGVSSYEQYFGPGTRLTVT.